Presented here are 18 T cell receptor beta chains from one specimen sequenced in a study of cytomegalovirus exposure and HLA in healthy donors (dated by TCRdb to 2016 to 2017). The library was built by means of the immunoSEQ multiplex PCR assay. For the multiplex PCR, a mixture combining 60 forward primers for TCR Vbeta segments and 13 reverse primers for TCR Jbeta segments was used. This immuneACCESS table, as held by TCRdb, lists in-frame sequences with V and J called but not all clones. Of the missing ones, under half trace to an unresolved V gene in checked studies; the others have no known cause. The sample table lists 65,000 to 85,000 clones, about three quarters of them with a count of one. The ten biggest clones cover roughly 12% of the sample. Sequencing used PBMCs. These receptors all come from a male donor in good health and CMV-seropositive.

The rearrangement uses TRBV7-6 and TRBJ2-5, with 16 bases that match TRBD2. The J call may be in error: the DNA end matches TRBJ2-7 better. Germline lookup yields CDR1 SGHVS and CDR2 FNYEAQ. The CDR3 loop spans 18 amino acids. In nucleotides, the CDR3 is TGTGCCAGCAGCATGGGGACTAGCGGGGGGGCCTATCCCTACGAGCAGTACTTC. Translated, it gives CASSMGTSGGAYPYEQYF.

V and J are TRBV6-1 and TRBJ2-6, with a possible D match to TRBD1 (6 bases). Trimming left V 6 bases short and J 0 bases short, with 9 bases between. Germline V gives CDR1 MNHNS, CDR2 SASEGT. The CDR3 spans 15 residues. The CDR3 DNA reads as TGTGCCAGCAGCTCGGACAGCTCTGGGGCCAACGTCCTGACTTTC. Protein: CASSSDSSGANVLTF.

This chain uses TRBV11-2 with TRBJ2-3, with 12 bases identical to TRBD2. This CDR3 is 15 amino acids long. The V gene's germline CDR1 is SGHAT and CDR2 FQNNGV. Trimming took 5 bases from V and 5 from J; bases not matched to a gene: 5. The CDR3 DNA sequence: TGTGCCAGCAGCATGACTAGCGGGAGTATAGATACGCAGTATTTT. This codes for CASSMTSGSIDTQYF.

This clone was detected once. The chain is built from TRBV28 and TRBJ1-6, with 8 bases lining up with TRBD1. Germline V gene data show CDR1 as MDHEN and CDR2 as SYDVKM. Trimming cost V 1 base and J 8 bases; bases outside gene matches: 1. The CDR3 is made up of 14 amino acids. The CDR3 loop is CASSLSGGYSPLHF. DNA of the CDR3: TGTGCCAGCAGTTTATCAGGGGGCTATTCACCCCTCCACTTT.

J is TRBJ1-2 and V is TRBV28, with TRBD1 as a possible D gene (5 bases). This CDR3 contains 15 residues. Germline CDR1 is MDHEN and CDR2 is SYDVKM. Trimming left V 6 bases short and J 2 bases short, with 16 bases between. The CDR3 here is CASSTWGERNYGYTF. As DNA, the CDR3 is TGTGCCAGCAGCACCTGGGGGGAACGGAACTATGGCTACACCTTC.

This clone has more than one count but fewer than ten. This CDR3 is CASSLAAGVPWGETQYF. CDR3 in DNA: TGTGCCAGCAGCTTGGCCGCGGGGGTCCCCTGGGGAGAGACCCAGTACTTC. The chain is built from TRBV5-6 and TRBJ2-5, with 7 nucleotides matching TRBD2. With V trimmed by 0 bases and J by 4 bases, 12 bases remained unmatched. Germline V lookup: CDR1 SGHDT, CDR2 YYEEEE. This CDR3 comprises 17 residues.

This chain uses TRBV28 with TRBJ2-7; a weak D match, TRBD1 (6 bases). With 6 bases removed from V and 3 bases from J, the gap between germline ends came to 18 bases. Germline V gene lookup returns CDR1 MDHEN and CDR2 SYDVKM. The CDR3 is 15 amino acids. The CDR3: CASSEIRGQIYEQYF. CDR3 in DNA: TGTGCCAGCAGCGAGATACGGGGACAAATCTACGAGCAGTACTTC.

J is TRBJ1-5 and V is TRBV6-5; D possibly corresponds to TRBD1 (5 bases). The V gene's germline CDR1 is MNHEY and CDR2 SVGAGI. This CDR3 has 15 amino acids. Trimming cost V 5 bases and J 7 bases, with 18 bases left between them. In DNA form, the CDR3 reads TGTGCCAGCAGTGTAGGATCGGGGGTTGGGCAGCCCCAGCATTTT. Translation: CASSVGSGVGQPQHF.

This clone was detected a few times. The chain employs TRBV25-1 and TRBJ2-1, with 7 bases aligning to TRBD1. The CDR3 totals 14 residues. V lost 6 bases and J lost 7; bases outside the gene matches: 9. Per germline, CDR1 MGHDK and CDR2 SYGVNS. The CDR3: CASSARTGSNEQFF. Here the CDR3 DNA reads TGTGCCAGCAGCGCGAGGACAGGAAGTAATGAGCAGTTCTTC.

The chain links TRBV5-5 to TRBJ2-7; 9 nucleotides match TRBD1. V lost 2 bases and J lost 4; bases outside the gene matches: 13. The CDR3 extends over 17 amino acids. Germline V gene data show CDR1 as SGHKS and CDR2 as YYEKEE (reference sequence). The CDR3 loop is CASSFKFLGQGTYEQYF. DNA of the CDR3: TGTGCCAGCAGCTTTAAGTTCTTGGGACAGGGAACATACGAGCAGTACTTC. The full variable domain, with the rest looked up from reference TRBV5-5 and TRBJ2-7, is DAGVTQSPTHLIKTRGQQVTLRCSPISGHKSVSWYQQVLGQGPQFIFQYYEKEERGRGNFPDRFSARQFPNYSSELNVNALLLGDSALYLCASSFKFLGQGTYEQYFGPGTRLTVT.

The chain links TRBV11-2 to TRBJ2-1, with 15 bases identical to TRBD2. The CDR3 length is 14 residues. V trimming: 5 bases; J trimming: 9 bases; junction bases outside the gene matches: 2. The germline gives CDR1 SGHAT, CDR2 FQNNGV. CDR3 loop: CASSPGLAGGEQFF. The CDR3 DNA reads as TGTGCCAGCAGCCCGGGACTAGCGGGAGGTGAGCAGTTCTTC.

This clone has a handful of counts. The chain joins TRBV5-1 to TRBJ2-3, with TRBD2 matching 8 bases. V dropped 5 bases and J dropped 3; count of bases not matched to a gene: 5. CDR3 length: 14 residues. Looked up from germline, CDR1 is SGHRS and CDR2 is YFSETQ. CDR3 DNA: TGCGCCAGCAGGAGGGTAGCGGGGACAGATACGCAGTATTTT. This gives the protein CASRRVAGTDTQYF. The full variable domain, completed using reference TRBV5-1 and TRBJ2-3, is KAGVTQTPRYLIKTRGQQVTLSCSPISGHRSVSWYQQTPGQGLQFLFEYFSETQRNKGNFPGRFSGRQFSNSRSEMNVSTLELGDSALYLCASRRVAGTDTQYFGPGTRLTVL.

This clone appeared once. V usage is TRBV5-1 and J usage is TRBJ2-1; 10 nucleotides align to TRBD1. Trimming cost V 4 bases and J 0 bases; bases outside gene matches: 4. The CDR3 length is 16 residues. The V gene's germline CDR1 is SGHRS and CDR2 YFSETQ. The CDR3 region is CASSTGTGDSYNEQFF. As DNA, the CDR3 is TGCGCCAGCAGCACCGGGACAGGGGACTCCTACAATGAGCAGTTCTTC. The complete variable domain, with remaining parts taken from reference TRBV5-1 and TRBJ2-1, reads KAGVTQTPRYLIKTRGQQVTLSCSPISGHRSVSWYQQTPGQGLQFLFEYFSETQRNKGNFPGRFSGRQFSNSRSEMNVSTLELGDSALYLCASSTGTGDSYNEQFFGPGTRLTVL.

The J gene is TRBJ2-1, the V gene TRBV2; a possible D gene is TRBD2 (6 bases). This CDR3 spans 16 amino acids. Between the trimmed V and J ends, which lost 3 bases and 1 base, there was a span of 13 bases. CDR1 SNHLY and CDR2 FYNNEI come from the germline V gene. CDR3 in amino acids: CASSDEGGLSYNEQFF. The CDR3 DNA follows: TGTGCCAGCAGTGATGAGGGAGGTTTGTCCTACAATGAGCAGTTCTTC. Based on the CDR3 plus reference TRBV2 and TRBJ2-1, the full variable domain is EPEVTQTPSHQVTQMGQEVILRCVPISNHLYFYWYRQILGQKVEFLVSFYNNEISEKSEIFDDQFSVERPDGSNFTLKIRSTKLEDSAMYFCASSDEGGLSYNEQFFGPGTRLTVL.

The rearrangement joins TRBV5-1 to TRBJ1-6; TRBD1 aligns across 8 bases. The CDR3 length is 16 residues. The germline CDR1 and CDR2 sequences are SGHRS and YFSETQ. V dropped 2 bases and J dropped 7; count of bases not matched to a gene: 8. The CDR3 DNA is TGCGCCAGCAGCTTAGGGACAGGAGAAAAAAATTCACCCCTCCACTTT. Translating gives CASSLGTGEKNSPLHF. The full variable domain, with the rest looked up from reference TRBV5-1 and TRBJ1-6, is KAGVTQTPRYLIKTRGQQVTLSCSPISGHRSVSWYQQTPGQGLQFLFEYFSETQRNKGNFPGRFSGRQFSNSRSEMNVSTLELGDSALYLCASSLGTGEKNSPLHFGNGTRLTVT.

This rearrangement joins TRBV7-6 to TRBJ1-6; 8 nucleotides match TRBD1. This CDR3 region has 15 residues. Per the germline V gene, CDR1 is SGHVS and CDR2 is FNYEAQ. Trimming took 2 bases from V and 9 from J; bases not matched to a gene: 6. DNA of the CDR3: TGTGCCAGCAGCTTAAACGGACAGGGTGGTTCACCCCTCCACTTT. Its protein product is CASSLNGQGGSPLHF.

The rearrangement uses TRBV5-1 and TRBJ1-3; D is undetermined. Trimming cost V 6 bases and J 0 bases, with 7 bases left between them. CDR1 is SGHRS, CDR2 YFSETQ, per germline. This CDR3 spans 13 amino acids. The CDR3 protein is CASKIYSGNTIYF. CDR3 coding DNA: TGCGCCAGCAAAATCTACTCTGGAAACACCATATATTTT.

V and J are TRBV18 and TRBJ2-1, with TRBD1 identical over 8 bases. The germline V gene has CDR1 KGHSH and CDR2 LQKENI. The CDR3 length is 15 residues. V dropped 2 bases and J dropped 4; count of bases not matched to a gene: 4. The CDR3 protein is CASSPGQGQYNEQFF. The CDR3 nucleotides are TGTGCCAGCTCACCAGGACAGGGCCAATACAATGAGCAGTTCTTC. Combining the CDR3 with reference TRBV18 and TRBJ2-1 gives the whole variable domain NAGVMQNPRHLVRRRGQEARLRCSPMKGHSHVYWYRQLPEEGLKFMVYLQKENIIDESGMPKERFSAEFPKEGPSILRIQQVVRGDSAAYFCASSPGQGQYNEQFFGPGTRLTVL.